These 25 T cell receptor beta chains share one sample of origin, sequenced in a study of blood T cell repertoires in COVID-19. This table comes from immunoSEQ multiplex PCR, and its TCRdb copy is limited to in-frame clones, with some not included. The table has about 240,000 clones, approximately 90% seen once; the top ten hold roughly 9%. The material sequenced was PBMCs or T cells enriched from blood (not recorded which). The receptors come from a man aged 35-49 years who had recovered from COVID-19.

The V call is TRBV5-1, the J call TRBJ2-3; 11 nucleotides align to TRBD2. Germline V gene lookup returns CDR1 SGHRS and CDR2 YFSETQ. The CDR3 length is 16 residues. The ends lost 0 bases at V and 4 bases at J; junction bases unmatched: 4. The CDR3 is CASSLGIAGGADTQYF. The CDR3 DNA is TGCGCCAGCAGCTTGGGTATAGCGGGAGGGGCAGATACGCAGTATTTT. The variable domain in full, completed from reference TRBV5-1 and TRBJ2-3, reads KAGVTQTPRYLIKTRGQQVTLSCSPISGHRSVSWYQQTPGQGLQFLFEYFSETQRNKGNFPGRFSGRQFSNSRSEMNVSTLELGDSALYLCASSLGIAGGADTQYFGPGTRLTVL.

The genes are TRBV6-6 and TRBJ1-2, with 11 bases aligning to TRBD1. The CDR3 consists of 15 residues. Trimming removed 5 bases from V and 5 bases from J; junction bases left unmatched: 7. The V gene's germline CDR1 is MNHNY and CDR2 SVGAGI (reference sequence). CDR3 residues: CASSSGQGAVYGYTF. As DNA, the CDR3 is TGTGCCAGCAGTAGCGGACAGGGGGCTGTTTATGGCTACACCTTC.

The chain uses TRBV10-3 and TRBJ1-4; TRBD1 might be the D (6 bases). Trimming took 3 bases from V and 2 from J, leaving 10 bases between them. Germline CDR1 and CDR2: ENHRY and SYGVKD. This CDR3 has 15 residues. The CDR3 loop reads CAISEGGATNEKLFF. The CDR3 nucleotides are TGTGCCATCAGTGAAGGGGGAGCCACTAATGAAAAACTGTTTTTT.

The V and J genes are TRBV5-1 and TRBJ1-4; D not resolved. In germline, CDR1 is SGHRS, CDR2 YFSETQ. The CDR3 totals 13 residues. The V gene lost 2 bases and the J gene lost 4 bases, with 6 bases spanning the gap. The CDR3 spells CASSLSGNEKLFF. The CDR3 bases are TGCGCCAGCAGCTTATCGGGTAATGAAAAACTGTTTTTT.

The chain is built from TRBV19 and TRBJ2-7; 8 nucleotides match TRBD1. Looked up from germline, CDR1 is LNHDA and CDR2 is SQIVND (reference sequence). Trimming took 4 bases from V and 6 from J; bases not matched to a gene: 8. The CDR3 is made up of 14 amino acids. This CDR3 reads CASSTKQGVGEQYF. The CDR3 DNA sequence: TGTGCCAGTAGTACAAAACAGGGGGTTGGCGAGCAGTACTTC.

The CDR3 bases are TGTGCCAGCAGTTACTCACACAATACCTACGAGCAGTACTTC. It yields the protein CASSYSHNTYEQYF. The chain is built from TRBV6-6 and TRBJ2-7; D uncertain. CDR3 size: 14 residues. V shed 0 bases and J shed 2 bases, with 8 bases lying between them. Germline CDR1 reads MNHNY; CDR2 reads SVGAGI (reference sequence).

The rearrangement joins TRBV27 to TRBJ2-1; tentatively, D is TRBD2 (5 bases). Trimming left V 2 bases short and J 10 bases short, with 9 bases between. The CDR3 length is 12 residues. CDR1 and CDR2 from the germline V gene are MNHEY and SMNVEV (reference sequence). CDR3 DNA: TGTGCCAGCAGTTTAGAAGGGAGCGAGCAGTTCTTC. Encoded protein: CASSLEGSEQFF.

The chain combines TRBV12-3 or TRBV12-4 with TRBJ2-3; no clear D gene. CDR3 length: 12 residues. V was cut by 4 bases and J by 4 bases, with 6 bases left in between. The CDR3 is CASSSPSDTQYF. Here the CDR3 DNA reads TGTGCCAGCAGTTCTCCCTCAGATACGCAGTATTTT.

Only a few counts were recorded for this clone. V and J are TRBV27 and TRBJ1-5; D uncertain. Germline V gives CDR1 MNHEY, CDR2 SMNVEV (reference sequence). CDR3 size: 17 residues. Trimming took 6 bases from V and 2 from J, leaving 20 bases between them. CDR3 DNA sequence: TGTGCCAGCAGGGTAACAATGACGGTTGGGCGCAATCAGCCCCAGCATTTT. Its protein is CASRVTMTVGRNQPQHF.

The V call is TRBV11-2, the J call TRBJ2-2; 7 nucleotides line up with TRBD1. The germline V gene encodes CDR1 SGHAT and CDR2 FQNNGV. V trimming: 1 base; J trimming: 2 bases; junction bases outside the gene matches: 4. This CDR3 contains 16 residues. The CDR3 DNA is TGTGCCAGCAGCTTAGCGGTAGGGGGCAACACCGGGGAGCTGTTTTTT. Its protein product is CASSLAVGGNTGELFF. Filled out from reference TRBV11-2 and TRBJ2-2, the complete variable domain reads EAGVAQSPRYKIIEKRQSVAFWCNPISGHATLYWYQQILGQGPKLLIQFQNNGVVDDSQLPKDRFSAERLKGVDSTLKIQPAKLEDSAVYLCASSLAVGGNTGELFFGEGSRLTVL.

The gene calls are TRBV29-1 and TRBJ1-4, with D maybe TRBD1 (5 bases). The CDR3 loop spans 14 amino acids. Deletions cut 4 bases from V and 8 bases from J, with 17 bases between. CDR1 and CDR2 (germline): SQVTM, ANQGSEA. CDR3 region: CSVGSQGLGEKLFF. The CDR3 DNA reads as TGCAGCGTTGGCTCTCAGGGTTTAGGGGAAAAACTGTTTTTT.

The V call is TRBV6-2 or TRBV6-3, the J call TRBJ2-3; 7 nucleotides match TRBD1. Unmatched junction bases numbered 6, after V lost 5 bases and J lost 1 base. CDR1 and CDR2 (germline): MNHEY, SVGEGT. This CDR3 has 15 residues. CDR3 in DNA: TGTGCCAGCAGTCGACCGGGGACAGGCACAGATACGCAGTATTTT. Encoded protein: CASSRPGTGTDTQYF.

V is TRBV19 and J is TRBJ2-2, with D hard to call. The CDR3 is 14 amino acids. Germline values: CDR1 LNHDA, CDR2 SQIVND (reference sequence). V lost 5 bases, J lost 5 bases, and 12 bases lay in between. CDR3 protein: CASSLKTPTGELFF. In nucleotides, the CDR3 is TGTGCCAGTAGTCTTAAAACACCGACCGGGGAGCTGTTTTTT.

The chain employs TRBV3-1 (or the pseudogene TRBV3-2) and TRBJ2-3, with 11 bases identical to TRBD2. This CDR3 region has 20 residues. Trimming took 1 base from V and 0 from J; bases not matched to a gene: 12. Germline-derived CDR1 and CDR2 are LGHDT and YNNKEL (reference sequence). The CDR3 nucleotides are TGTGCCAGCAGCCAAGCCAGACTAGCGGGGAAGACCTCTAGCACAGATACGCAGTATTTT. Amino acid sequence: CASSQARLAGKTSSTDTQYF.

The chain is built from TRBV2 and TRBJ2-3; 10 nucleotides align to TRBD2. Germline V CDR1 and CDR2: SNHLY, FYNNEI. V gave up 5 bases and J gave up 1 base; unmatched junction bases: 3. The CDR3 consists of 15 residues. The DNA for the CDR3 is TGTGCCAGCAGTCCCGGGACTAGCGGCACAGATACGCAGTATTTT. It encodes CASSPGTSGTDTQYF.

V is TRBV12-3 or TRBV12-4 and J is TRBJ1-2, with 7 bases aligning to TRBD1. J lost 3 bases, V lost 7 bases, and 5 bases had no gene match. The length of the CDR3 is 13 residues. CDR3 sequence: CASKHRGDYGYTF. For the CDR3, the DNA is TGTGCCAGCAAGCACAGGGGAGACTATGGCTACACCTTC.

The rearrangement joins TRBV12-5 to TRBJ2-5; perhaps TRBD1 as D (6 bases). The CDR3 totals 16 residues. Trimming removed 1 base from V and 0 bases from J, with 12 bases in between. Looked up from germline, CDR1 is LGHNT and CDR2 is FRNRAP. The CDR3 coding sequence is TGTGCTAGTGGTTTGGAACGACAGGCCCACCAAGAGACCCAGTACTTC. Its protein is CASGLERQAHQETQYF.

The V gene is TRBV24-1, the J gene TRBJ2-3; no clear D. Germline-derived CDR1 and CDR2 are KGHDR and SFDVKD. V was shortened by 4 bases and J by 0 bases, with 10 bases between the two germline ends. This CDR3 spans 15 amino acids. Written as DNA, the CDR3 is TGTGCCACCAGTGACCTTACAAGTAGCACAGATACGCAGTATTTT. Protein product: CATSDLTSSTDTQYF.

In this sample, this clone turned up once. This CDR3 is CASSPPNFGGPYEQYF. The CDR3 DNA follows: TGTGCCAGTAGTCCCCCTAACTTCGGAGGTCCCTACGAGCAGTACTTC. The chain combines TRBV19 with TRBJ2-7; perhaps TRBD2 as D (5 bases). Deletions cut 5 bases from V and 2 bases from J, with 19 bases between. The CDR3 loop spans 16 amino acids. Germline V CDR1 and CDR2: LNHDA, SQIVND (reference sequence).

This rearrangement joins TRBV18 to TRBJ2-1, with D tentatively TRBD1 (5 bases). Between the trimmed V and J ends, which lost 1 base and 2 bases, there was a span of 27 bases. Germline V CDR1 and CDR2: KGHSH, LQKENI. The length of the CDR3 is 21 residues. The CDR3 loop is CASSPRVTLLRTRITYNEQFF. The CDR3, as DNA: TGTGCCAGCTCACCACGCGTTACTTTGCTTAGGACACGCATTACCTACAATGAGCAGTTCTTC.

The chain has TRBV10-3 and TRBJ1-1; weak D call: TRBD1 (6 bases). Germline V CDR1 and CDR2: ENHRY, SYGVKD. This CDR3 is 14 amino acids long. Trimming stripped 0 bases from V and 6 bases from J, with 11 bases between. CDR3 sequence reads: CAISESSGGAEAFF. The CDR3 DNA sequence: TGTGCCATCAGTGAGTCGAGCGGGGGCGCTGAAGCTTTCTTT.

The V gene is TRBV11-2, the J gene TRBJ2-7; D is possibly TRBD1 (5 bases). Looked up from germline, CDR1 is SGHAT and CDR2 is FQNNGV. Trimming shortened V by 5 bases and J by 2 bases, and 19 bases separated the two germline ends. CDR3 size: 16 residues. CDR3 sequence: CASSPKGKHEPYEQYF. CDR3 in DNA: TGTGCCAGCAGCCCCAAGGGGAAGCATGAGCCCTACGAGCAGTACTTC.

The chain recombines TRBV29-1 with TRBJ1-1; D perhaps matches TRBD1 (5 bases). The CDR3 extends over 13 amino acids. Trimming shortened V by 6 bases and J by 5 bases, and 16 bases separated the two germline ends. The V gene's germline CDR1 is SQVTM and CDR2 ANQGSEA. The chain's CDR3 is CSVAARGGTEAFF. The CDR3 bases are TGCAGCGTCGCAGCAAGGGGAGGTACTGAAGCTTTCTTT.

This chain joins TRBV6-5 and TRBJ2-7; the match to TRBD1 covers 7 bases. V was pared by 1 base and J by 7 bases, with 7 bases of the junction left unmatched. Germline V gene sequence: CDR1 MNHEY, CDR2 SVGAGI. This CDR3 is built from 14 residues. The CDR3 DNA reads TGTGCCAGCAGTTACTTGAGGGGGCCGGGGGAGCAGTACTTC. This sequence encodes CASSYLRGPGEQYF.

The sample holds a few counts of this clone. This rearrangement joins TRBV7-9 to TRBJ2-1; 9 bases are shared with TRBD1. Trimming at V came to 8 bases and at J to 7 bases, leaving 6 bases not matched to a gene. Germline V gene sequence: CDR1 SEHNR, CDR2 FQNEAQ (reference sequence). This CDR3 comprises 13 residues. The CDR3 DNA follows: TGTGCCAGCCGTGGGACAGGGAGGAATGAGCAGTTCTTC. Translating it yields CASRGTGRNEQFF.